This TCR beta chain was sequenced during a study of T cells in Graves' hyperthyroidism and ophthalmopathy. The germline gives CDR1 LGHNA, CDR2 YNFKEQ. The CDR3 spans 16 residues. V dropped 1 base and J dropped 6 bases, with 15 bases sitting between them. Study-wide results and caveats: Ophthalmopathy got predicted by the model a median approximately 6 months before its onset.

Uncontrolled infection, other autoimmune disease, pregnancy or lactation barred patients from enrollment. Amplification of TCR beta CDR3 regions was performed using RNA transcripts as template. Researchers ran a first-round RT-PCR on the TCR CDR3 using the HTBI primer set. TCRdb called the multiplex PCR reads again in MiXCR, with one record for every CDR3 protein. The repertoire holds approximately 600,000 distinct CDR3 sequences, with 20% as singletons. This clonotype was detected a few times. Its antigen is as yet unknown. The sequence was obtained from a man aged 25-40 years with Graves' ophthalmopathy. The source material was blood. The chain couples TRBV4-2 to TRBJ1-4; perhaps TRBD1 as D (5 bases). The CDR3, as DNA: TGTGCCAGCAGCCAAGTAGGGGACCTGGGATATGAAAAACTGTTTTTT. The encoded protein is CASSQVGDLGYEKLFF.